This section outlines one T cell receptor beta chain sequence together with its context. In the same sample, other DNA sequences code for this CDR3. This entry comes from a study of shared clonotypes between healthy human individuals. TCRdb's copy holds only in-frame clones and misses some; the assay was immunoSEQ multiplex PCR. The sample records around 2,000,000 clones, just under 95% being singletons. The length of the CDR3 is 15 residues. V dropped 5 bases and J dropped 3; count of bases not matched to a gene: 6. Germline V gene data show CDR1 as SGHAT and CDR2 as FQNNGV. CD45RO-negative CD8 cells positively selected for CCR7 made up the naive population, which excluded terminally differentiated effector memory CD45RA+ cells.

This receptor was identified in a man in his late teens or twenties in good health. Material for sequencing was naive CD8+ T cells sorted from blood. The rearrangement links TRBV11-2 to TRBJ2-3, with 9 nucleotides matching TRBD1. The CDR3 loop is CASSPGTGSTDTQYF. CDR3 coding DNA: TGTGCCAGCAGCCCAGGGACAGGGTCAACAGATACGCAGTATTTT.